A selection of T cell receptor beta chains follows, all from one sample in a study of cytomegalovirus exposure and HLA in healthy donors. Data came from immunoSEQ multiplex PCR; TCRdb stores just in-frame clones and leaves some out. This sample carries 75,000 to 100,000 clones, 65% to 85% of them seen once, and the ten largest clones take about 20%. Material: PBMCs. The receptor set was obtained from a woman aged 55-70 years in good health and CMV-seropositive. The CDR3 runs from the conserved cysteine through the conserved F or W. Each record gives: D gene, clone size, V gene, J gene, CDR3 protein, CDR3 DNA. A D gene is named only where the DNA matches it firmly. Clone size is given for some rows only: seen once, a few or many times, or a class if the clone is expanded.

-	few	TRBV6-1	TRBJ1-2	CASSEGGLGYGYTF	TGTGCCAGCAGTGAGGGGGGGTTAGGCTATGGCTACACCTTC
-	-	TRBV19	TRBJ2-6	CASRTLRGANVLTF	TGTGCCAGCCGAACCCTGCGGGGGGCCAACGTCCTGACTTTC
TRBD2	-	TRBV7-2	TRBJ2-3	CASSLGGVLKRESNTQYF	TGTGCCAGCAGCTTAGGAGGGGTACTAAAGCGGGAGTCAAATACGCAGTATTTT
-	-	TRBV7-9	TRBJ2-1	CASSLVSYNEQFF	TGTGCCAGCAGCTTGGTCAGCTACAATGAGCAGTTCTTC
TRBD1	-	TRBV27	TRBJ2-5	CASSLGQGVRSQETQYF	TGTGCCAGCAGTTTGGGACAGGGGGTCAGGTCGCAAGAGACCCAGTACTTC
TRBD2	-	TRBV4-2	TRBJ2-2	CATSPSQREGVGELFF	TGTGCCACCTCCCCCTCCCAGCGGGAGGGCGTCGGGGAGCTGTTTTTT
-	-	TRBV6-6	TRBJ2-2	CASSPRLTGELFF	TGTGCCAGCAGCCCCAGGCTCACCGGGGAGCTGTTTTTT
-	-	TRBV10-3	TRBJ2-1	CATYGSYNEQFF	TGTGCCACCTACGGCTCCTACAATGAGCAGTTCTTC
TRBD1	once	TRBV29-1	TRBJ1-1	CSGRTGGAYTEAFF	TGCAGCGGGAGGACAGGGGGCGCTTACACTGAAGCTTTCTTT
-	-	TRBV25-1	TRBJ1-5	CASRGGDHSNQPQHF	TGTGCCAGCAGGGGGGGAGACCATAGCAATCAGCCCCAGCATTTT
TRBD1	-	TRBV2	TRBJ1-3	CASSFPGQGGNTIYF	TGTGCCAGCAGTTTCCCGGGACAGGGTGGAAACACCATATATTTT
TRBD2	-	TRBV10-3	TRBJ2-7	CAISVRLAGGPQRQYF	TGTGCCATCAGTGTCCGACTAGCGGGAGGACCCCAAAGGCAGTACTTC
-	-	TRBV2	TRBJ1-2	CASGSGYGYTF	TGTGCCAGCGGGAGCGGCTATGGCTACACCTTC
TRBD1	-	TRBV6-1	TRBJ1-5	CASSGQGSINQPQHF	TGTGCCAGCAGCGGACAGGGGAGTATCAATCAGCCCCAGCATTTT
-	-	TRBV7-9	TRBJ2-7	CASSLAVTRAGYEQYF	TGTGCCAGCAGCTTAGCCGTAACGAGGGCAGGTTACGAGCAGTACTTC
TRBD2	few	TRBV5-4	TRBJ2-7	CASTRTSGRVAYEQYF	TGTGCCAGCACGAGGACTAGCGGGAGGGTCGCCTACGAGCAGTACTTC
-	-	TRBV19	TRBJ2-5	CASDDGGETQYF	TGTGCCAGCGATGATGGGGGGGAGACCCAGTACTTC